This TCR beta chain comes out of a study of OX40 agonist ivuxolimab in advanced cancers. Whole-study context: The drug used for patients, ivuxolimab, was an agonistic anti-OX40 (CD134) antibody. Six ivuxolimab dose levels, 0.01 to 10 mg/kg, were given intravenously every 2 weeks. The study's findings and limits: Clonal expansion in partial responders at 0.1-3.0 mg/kg ranked among the lowest. In general, CD8+ T cells held more expanded clones than CD4+ did, on average.

Profiling relied on immunoSEQ multiplex PCR, and the TCRdb table lists in-frame clones only, not all of them. The sample includes thousands of clones, about 80% seen only once; the top ten take around 17%. This clone is categorized as medium-sized. Antigen specificity is unknown. Germline V gene lookup returns CDR1 SGHTA and CDR2 FQGTGA. The junction had 4 bases not matched to a gene; V was cut back by 2 bases and J by 5 bases. The CDR3 is 15 residues long. Sample: CD4+ or CD8+ T cells sorted from blood, taken in a trial of the OX40 agonist ivuxolimab. The TCR comes from an adult with an advanced solid tumor such as melanoma, head and neck, liver or kidney cancer. The rearrangement joins TRBV7-3 to TRBJ1-1; 11 bases fit TRBD1. CDR3 loop: CASSLGGQGATEAFF. In DNA form, the CDR3 reads TGTGCCAGCAGCTTAGGAGGACAGGGGGCGACTGAAGCTTTCTTT.